These 6 T cell receptor beta chains share one sample of origin, sequenced in a study of vaccination and CD4 T cells after COVID-19. Time point here: late sampling 161 to 241 days after vaccination in three convalescent patients. The treatment: approximately nine-day PBMC culture with coronavirus spike peptide pools or control peptides (ViraFEST assay). Oncomine TCR Beta short-read sequencing was applied to DNA from cultured CD4+ T cells. Using its own MiXCR run on the PCR reads, TCRdb lists one record per CDR3 protein. The data contain 15,000 to 20,000 distinct CDR3 sequences, approximately 50% of them singletons. No antigen is known for these receptors. Sequencing was performed on CD4+ T cells from blood, cultured in vitro, taken about 7 months after SARS-CoV-2 vaccination. These receptors all stem from a human donor who had recovered from COVID-19.

The chain carries TRBV5-1 and TRBJ2-3; D is possibly TRBD2 (6 bases). The V end lost 0 bases, the J end lost 9 bases, and 14 bases lay between the germline ends. Per germline, CDR1 SGHRS and CDR2 YFSETQ. The CDR3 totals 14 residues. This CDR3 is CASSLGGAPATQYF. In DNA, the CDR3 is TGCGCCAGCAGCTTGGGCGGGGCTCCCGCCACGCAGTATTTT.

CDR3 nucleotides: TGTGCCAGCAGTGAGTATTACGGAGAGAACACTGAAGCTTTCTTT. This sequence encodes CASSEYYGENTEAFF. The V call is TRBV2, the J call TRBJ1-1, with D hard to call. V was trimmed by 3 bases and J by 1 base, leaving 12 bases between them. Germline-derived CDR1 and CDR2 are SNHLY and FYNNEI. CDR3 length equals 15 residues.

For the CDR3, the DNA is TGTGCCAGCAGCCTAGGACAGGGGATATATAATTCACCCCTCCACTTT. Protein: CASSLGQGIYNSPLHF. The V call is TRBV7-9, the J call TRBJ1-6; 9 positions agree with TRBD1. The CDR3 length is 16 residues. After removal of 5 bases from V and 4 bases from J, the junction contained 6 bases not matched to a gene. The germline gives CDR1 SEHNR, CDR2 FQNEAQ (reference sequence).

The CDR3 bases are TGTGCCAGCAGTTACCGGGACGGAAACGAGCAGTACTTC. Translated: CASSYRDGNEQYF. V usage is TRBV6-5 and J usage is TRBJ2-7; the D gene could be TRBD1 or TRBD2 (5 bases each). CDR3 size: 13 residues. Germline assignment: CDR1 MNHEY and CDR2 SVGAGI. Trimming stripped 2 bases from V and 5 bases from J, with 10 bases between.

This clonotype was counted between two and nine times. The chain recombines TRBV7-2 with TRBJ1-2; 7 bases are a match to TRBD1. The CDR3 totals 13 residues. The germline gives CDR1 SGHTA, CDR2 FQGNSA. V gave up 5 bases and J gave up 3 bases; unmatched junction bases: 3. The CDR3 bases are TGTGCCAGCAGCCAAGACAGGGACTATGGCTACACCTTC. Translation gives CASSQDRDYGYTF.

The rearrangement links TRBV19 to TRBJ2-5; 8 nucleotides agree with TRBD2. Germline V CDR1 and CDR2: LNHDA, SQIVND (reference sequence). The CDR3 covers 15 residues. The trim removed 1 base at V and 6 bases at J, leaving 7 bases unmatched. The CDR3 DNA is TGTGCCAGTAGTATAGCCAGCGGGAGCGCTAAGACCCAGTACTTC. It is translated as CASSIASGSAKTQYF.